The rows below give T cell receptor beta chains drawn from one sample of a study of T cell responses to AZD1222 COVID-19 vaccine. Some clones are missing from TCRdb's copy, which holds only in-frame ones; the method was immunoSEQ multiplex PCR. The profile shows more than 150,000 clones, 85% to 95% of them singletons. The sample in question was peripheral blood, obtained on day 0 of AZD1222 vaccination. These receptor sequences come from an adult in good health. The CDR3 runs from the conserved cysteine through the conserved F or W. The D gene is left open where the match is weak.

V	J	D	CDR3	DNA
TRBV11-2	TRBJ1-6	.	CASSLPQNSPLHF	TGTGCCAGCAGCTTACCCCAGAATTCACCCCTCCACTTT
TRBV28	TRBJ2-1	.	CASRGGRASNEQFF	TGTGCCAGCAGAGGGGGGAGGGCCTCCAATGAGCAGTTCTTC
TRBV9	TRBJ1-4	TRBD1	CASSPHRGPREKLFF	TGTGCCAGCAGCCCTCACAGGGGCCCGAGGGAAAAACTGTTTTTT
TRBV29-1	TRBJ1-5	.	CSVQGVFGQPQHF	TGCAGCGTTCAAGGGGTATTCGGTCAGCCCCAGCATTTT
TRBV3-1/TRBV3-2	TRBJ1-3	.	CASSHTGSGNTIYF	TGTGCCAGCAGCCATACGGGGTCTGGAAACACCATATATTTT
TRBV4-1	TRBJ1-1	.	CASSRTPGRQAFF	TGCGCCAGCAGCCGAACTCCAGGACGCCAAGCTTTCTTT
TRBV5-5	TRBJ2-2	TRBD2	CASSLTLAALEELFF	TGTGCCAGCAGCTTGACGCTAGCGGCCCTCGAGGAGCTGTTTTTT
TRBV5-1	TRBJ1-1	.	CASSFEWGTEAFF	TGCGCCAGCAGCTTCGAGTGGGGCACTGAAGCTTTCTTT
TRBV6-5	TRBJ1-2	.	CASRGNDYGYTF	TGTGCCAGCAGAGGCAACGACTATGGCTACACCTTC
TRBV12-3/TRBV12-4	TRBJ1-4	.	CASSLKEKLFF	TGTGCCAGCAGCCTGAAGGAAAAACTGTTTTTT
TRBV12-2	TRBJ2-7	.	CASRLAVAGGGEQYF	TGTGCAAGTCGCTTAGCCGTAGCGGGAGGGGGGGAGCAGTACTTC
TRBV30	TRBJ1-5	.	CAWTQGQGNQPQHF	TGTGCCTGGACCCAGGGGCAGGGGAATCAGCCCCAGCATTTT
TRBV19	TRBJ1-4	.	CASSTRANNEKLFF	TGTGCCAGTAGTACCAGGGCGAATAATGAAAAACTGTTTTTT
TRBV5-1	TRBJ1-3	.	CASSPYDRNGGNTIYF	TGCGCCAGCAGCCCATATGACAGGAATGGCGGAAACACCATATATTTT
TRBV30	TRBJ1-6	.	CAWSVGGATYNSPLHF	TGTGCCTGGAGTGTAGGGGGAGCAACCTATAATTCACCCCTCCACTTT
TRBV2	TRBJ2-6	.	CASSVTGTSGANVLTF	TGTGCCAGCAGTGTCACAGGTACCTCTGGGGCCAACGTCCTGACTTTC
TRBV18	TRBJ1-5	.	CASSPPGGPQHF	TGTGCCAGCTCACCACCGGGAGGACCCCAGCATTTT
TRBV4-1	TRBJ2-2	TRBD2	CASSQGLAGRGELFF	TGCGCCAGCAGCCAGGGACTAGCAGGGCGCGGGGAGCTGTTTTTT